The source of this T cell receptor beta chain is a study of PD-1 blockade in classical Hodgkin lymphoma. Notes on this clone: Its antigen remains unknown.

V was trimmed by 3 bases and J by 3 bases, leaving 9 bases between them. The CDR3 contains 14 residues. CDR1 is MNHEY, CDR2 SMNVEV, per germline (reference sequence). Libraries were prepared by immunoSEQ multiplex PCR; TCRdb keeps only in-frame clonotypes and omits some of them. The sample carries about 97,000 clones, approximately 80% recorded once. Every patient had relapsed following autologous stem cell transplantation, and cohorts differed in brentuximab vedotin exposure. Classifying best responses yielded complete response, partial response or progressive disease. Study conclusions and caveats: By C4D1, diversity of CD4+ TCRs had risen significantly, whereas that of CD8+ TCRs had not.

The rearrangement uses TRBV27 and TRBJ1-5; D is uncertain. The specimen was peripheral blood mononuclear cells (PBMCs), collected at baseline. The clonotype was recovered from a human donor with classical Hodgkin lymphoma. In nucleotides, the CDR3 is TGTGCCAGCAGTTTTATAGGTTTCAATCAGCCCCAGCATTTT. It yields the protein CASSFIGFNQPQHF.